A selection of T cell receptor beta chains follows, all from one sample in a study of long-term antiretroviral therapy in people with HIV. The data were produced by immunoSEQ multiplex PCR, yet TCRdb's version contains in-frame clones alone and is incomplete. The repertoire holds more than 10,000 clones, with approximately 90% as singletons. Here the sequenced sample was unsorted PBMCs, taken 2.1 years after starting antiretroviral therapy. These receptors were taken from a woman aged 40 to 55 with HIV. Both conserved end residues are part of each CDR3. The order of the fields is clone size, V gene, J gene, D gene, CDR3 DNA, CDR3 protein. D genes are given only for firm matches. Clone size is not always given. Where it is, it says once, few, many or a class for expanded clones.

clone size: NA; V gene: TRBV5-1; J gene: TRBJ2-7; D gene: NA; CDR3 DNA: TGCGCCAGCAGCTACGGGCGTCGGGACAACTCCTACGAGCAGTACTTC; CDR3 protein: CASSYGRRDNSYEQYF
clone size: NA; V gene: TRBV7-9; J gene: TRBJ2-7; D gene: TRBD1; CDR3 DNA: TGTGCCAGCAGCTTAGGGGCAGGGGGCTCGTACGAGCAGTACTTC; CDR3 protein: CASSLGAGGSYEQYF
clone size: NA; V gene: TRBV2; J gene: TRBJ1-2; D gene: TRBD1; CDR3 DNA: TGTGCCAGCAGCGAAACAGGGGGCGGCTATGGCTACACCTTC; CDR3 protein: CASSETGGGYGYTF
clone size: NA; V gene: TRBV5-1; J gene: TRBJ2-2; D gene: NA; CDR3 DNA: TGCGCCAGCAGCTTGATTCGGGGCTGGGCCGGGGAGCTGTTTTTT; CDR3 protein: CASSLIRGWAGELFF
clone size: NA; V gene: TRBV19; J gene: TRBJ2-7; D gene: TRBD1; CDR3 DNA: TGTGCCAGTAGTATAGATCGACCGGGACAGAGCTCCTACGAGCAGTACTTC; CDR3 protein: CASSIDRPGQSSYEQYF
clone size: NA; V gene: TRBV6-1; J gene: TRBJ2-5; D gene: TRBD2; CDR3 DNA: TGTGCCGTCGGTAGCGGGGGGAAAGAGACCCAGTACTTC; CDR3 protein: CAVGSGGKETQYF
clone size: few; V gene: TRBV9; J gene: TRBJ2-5; D gene: NA; CDR3 DNA: TGTGCCAGCAGCGGGGGGGAACACCTGTACCAAGAGACCCAGTACTTC; CDR3 protein: CASSGGEHLYQETQYF
clone size: NA; V gene: TRBV7-2; J gene: TRBJ2-6; D gene: NA; CDR3 DNA: TGTGCCAGCAGCTCCCAGCCCTCTGGGGCCAACGTCCTGACTTTC; CDR3 protein: CASSSQPSGANVLTF
clone size: once; V gene: TRBV6-6; J gene: TRBJ1-2; D gene: NA; CDR3 DNA: TGTGCCAGCAGTTACTCGGGACGCTTTTACGGCTACACCTTC; CDR3 protein: CASSYSGRFYGYTF
clone size: NA; V gene: TRBV2; J gene: TRBJ1-1; D gene: NA; CDR3 DNA: TGTGCCACCACCCAGGGGCGGAACACTGAAGCTTTCTTT; CDR3 protein: CATTQGRNTEAFF
clone size: NA; V gene: TRBV29-1; J gene: TRBJ2-3; D gene: NA; CDR3 DNA: TGCAGCGTTACAGGGAACACAGATACGCAGTATTTT; CDR3 protein: CSVTGNTDTQYF
clone size: NA; V gene: TRBV15; J gene: TRBJ2-5; D gene: NA; CDR3 DNA: TGTGCCACCAGCAGAGGAGGGACTCAAGAGACCCAGTACTTC; CDR3 protein: CATSRGGTQETQYF
clone size: once; V gene: TRBV4-3; J gene: TRBJ2-7; D gene: NA; CDR3 DNA: TGCGCCAGCAGCCAAGATCGTAATAAGGAGCAGTACTTC; CDR3 protein: CASSQDRNKEQYF
clone size: NA; V gene: TRBV6-5; J gene: TRBJ1-5; D gene: TRBD1; CDR3 DNA: TGTGCCAGCAGTACCGGACAGGGGGCGGATCAGCCCCAGCATTTT; CDR3 protein: CASSTGQGADQPQHF
clone size: NA; V gene: TRBV25-1; J gene: TRBJ1-1; D gene: TRBD1; CDR3 DNA: TGTGCCAGCAGGGCAACCGGGACAGGCATTAACACTGAAGCTTTCTTT; CDR3 protein: CASRATGTGINTEAFF
clone size: NA; V gene: TRBV5-6; J gene: TRBJ2-1; D gene: NA; CDR3 DNA: TGTGCCAGCAGGGCCGGGACACAGCTCCTCATGGAGCAGTTCTTC; CDR3 protein: CASRAGTQLLMEQFF
clone size: NA; V gene: TRBV2; J gene: TRBJ2-5; D gene: NA; CDR3 DNA: TGTGCCAATAACGCGGGACAGCAAGAGACCCAGTACTTC; CDR3 protein: CANNAGQQETQYF
clone size: NA; V gene: TRBV6-1; J gene: TRBJ2-1; D gene: NA; CDR3 DNA: TGTGCCAGCAGTGAACTCCGCCAGTATACCTACAATGAGCAGTTCTTC; CDR3 protein: CASSELRQYTYNEQFF
clone size: NA; V gene: TRBV13; J gene: TRBJ1-5; D gene: TRBD1; CDR3 DNA: TGTGCCAGCAGAACACAGGAGGGGCGACAGGGGGTTTGTCAGCCCCAGCATTTT; CDR3 protein: CASRTQEGRQGVCQPQHF
clone size: NA; V gene: TRBV19; J gene: TRBJ1-2; D gene: NA; CDR3 DNA: TGTGCCAGTAGTATTAAAAACAGCGGCGGCGAGTATGGCTACACCTTC; CDR3 protein: CASSIKNSGGEYGYTF
clone size: NA; V gene: TRBV10-3; J gene: TRBJ2-3; D gene: TRBD2; CDR3 DNA: TGTGCCATCAGTCCTAGCGGGGGGGGTGTGGATACGCAGTATTTT; CDR3 protein: CAISPSGGGVDTQYF
clone size: NA; V gene: TRBV18; J gene: TRBJ1-5; D gene: NA; CDR3 DNA: TGTGCCAGCTCACCCTACCCCGGGGATAGCAATCAGCCCCAGCATTTT; CDR3 protein: CASSPYPGDSNQPQHF
clone size: few; V gene: TRBV6-5; J gene: TRBJ1-2; D gene: NA; CDR3 DNA: TGTGCCAGCAGTTCCACAGGGTCCAGCACCTTC; CDR3 protein: CASSSTGSSTF
clone size: once; V gene: TRBV18; J gene: TRBJ2-7; D gene: NA; CDR3 DNA: TGTGCCAGCTCACGATCGGACAGCCATGACGAGCAGTACTTC; CDR3 protein: CASSRSDSHDEQYF
clone size: NA; V gene: TRBV6-5; J gene: TRBJ1-2; D gene: NA; CDR3 DNA: TGTGCCAGCAGTTACAGTTTAAGCTATGGCTACACCTTC; CDR3 protein: CASSYSLSYGYTF
clone size: NA; V gene: TRBV6-5; J gene: TRBJ1-2; D gene: NA; CDR3 DNA: TGTGCCAGCAGAGTAACGGGGCAGACCTATGGCTACACCTTC; CDR3 protein: CASRVTGQTYGYTF